This TCR beta chain derives from a study of cytomegalovirus exposure and HLA in healthy donors. Study outcomes and limitations: It was reported in a later analysis that an Asian-associated ancestry cluster showed fewer N-insertions than the approximately 700-donor mean. Later analysis associated a missense DCLRE1C variant with TCR beta V- and J-gene trimming.

The PCR contained 60 Vbeta and 13 Jbeta primers. Method: immunoSEQ multiplex PCR; TCRdb's copy keeps in-frame clones and lacks some. The profile covers about 190,000 clones, with 75% to 90% appearing a single time and around 0.3% taken by the ten largest. This CDR3 contains 11 residues. The V and J ends lost 5 bases and 3 bases respectively, with 5 bases between them. Germline V lookup: CDR1 MNHNS, CDR2 SASEGT. For this clone: Antigen: not known.

This chain links TRBV6-1 with TRBJ2-7; D is unresolved. The receptor comes from a woman aged 30 to 39 in good health and CMV-seronegative. The sample was PBMCs. In DNA form, the CDR3 reads TGTGCCAGCAGTTATTTCTACGAGCAGTACTTC. It is translated as CASSYFYEQYF.